The 32 T cell receptor beta chains below were found in one sample sequenced in a study of blood T cell repertoires in COVID-19. TCRdb keeps only in-frame clones here, not all; method: immunoSEQ multiplex PCR. This sample has tens of thousands of clones, with around 85% found just once. The source material was peripheral blood. The receptors were sampled from a man between 50 and 59 years old with active COVID-19.

DNA of the CDR3: TGTGCCAGCTCACCACCCGCGGGGGGCAGGGATGAGCAGTTCTTC. Its protein product is CASSPPAGGRDEQFF. This chain uses TRBV18 with TRBJ2-1, with TRBD2 matching over 8 bases. This CDR3 region has 15 residues. The trim removed 0 bases at V and 8 bases at J, leaving 6 bases unmatched. Germline V gives CDR1 KGHSH, CDR2 LQKENI.

The chain has TRBV19 and TRBJ2-5; TRBD1 is a possible D gene (6 bases). V shed 4 bases and J shed 5 bases, with 14 bases lying between them. This CDR3 has 14 amino acids. CDR1 LNHDA and CDR2 SQIVND come from the germline V gene (reference sequence). The CDR3 is CASSRAGVRETQYF. CDR3 DNA sequence: TGTGCCAGTAGTAGGGCAGGGGTTCGGGAGACCCAGTACTTC. Complete variable domain (other parts from reference TRBV19 and TRBJ2-5): DGGITQSPKYLFRKEGQNVTLSCEQNLNHDAMYWYRQDPGQGLRLIYYSQIVNDFQKGDIAEGYSVSREKKESFPLTVTSAQKNPTAFYLCASSRAGVRETQYFGPGTRLLVL.

The genes are TRBV6-2 or TRBV6-3 and TRBJ1-2; possible D gene TRBD1, 6 bases. Germline V gene lookup returns CDR1 MNHEY and CDR2 SVGEGT. V lost 6 bases and J 6 bases, leaving 17 bases between the germline ends. This CDR3 spans 14 amino acids. The CDR3 DNA follows: TGTGCCAGCAGCCGGCCCGCCGGGACAAATGGCTACACCTTC. This translates into CASSRPAGTNGYTF.

The sample holds one count of this clone. The rearrangement joins TRBV3-1 (or the pseudogene TRBV3-2) to TRBJ2-3; TRBD2 aligns across 7 bases. The J segment lost 0 bases and the V segment lost 5 bases, leaving 5 bases of the junction unmatched. Germline V gene data show CDR1 as LGHDT and CDR2 as YNNKEL (reference sequence). The length of the CDR3 is 15 residues. The CDR3 nucleotides are TGTGCCAGCAGCGGGGGGACTAAAAGCACAGATACGCAGTATTTT. Translated, it gives CASSGGTKSTDTQYF.

This sequence joins TRBV18 and TRBJ2-5; D is possibly TRBD1 (5 bases). V lost 0 bases, J lost 5 bases, and 13 bases lay in between. The germline V gene encodes CDR1 KGHSH and CDR2 LQKENI. This CDR3 is 15 amino acids long. CDR3 nucleotide sequence: TGTGCCAGCTCACCACCGCCAGGGCCTAGGGAGACCCAGTACTTC. Translation gives CASSPPPGPRETQYF.

This clone appeared a few times. The same CDR3 is also encoded by other DNA sequences in this sample. The chain recombines TRBV19 with TRBJ2-7; 9 bases fit TRBD1. The CDR3 spans 14 residues. V was clipped by 3 bases and J by 2 bases; unmatched bases: 2. Germline V gene data show CDR1 as LNHDA and CDR2 as SQIVND (reference sequence). CDR3 DNA sequence: TGTGCCAGTAGTATTGGGACAGGGACCTACGAGCAGTACTTC. This translates into CASSIGTGTYEQYF.

The CDR3 sequence is CASNEFRGRSNQPQHF. The CDR3 DNA sequence: TGTGCCAGCAACGAATTCAGGGGGAGGAGCAATCAGCCCCAGCATTTT. This chain uses TRBV2 with TRBJ1-5; 7 bases fit TRBD1. Germline V CDR1 and CDR2: SNHLY, FYNNEI. Trimming removed 7 bases from V and 1 base from J; junction bases left unmatched: 10. CDR3 length equals 16 residues.

V and J are TRBV7-9 and TRBJ1-1; D gene ambiguous. The CDR3 covers 11 residues. CDR1 SEHNR and CDR2 FQNEAQ come from the germline V gene (reference sequence). The V end was cut by 5 bases, the J end by 1 base, with 2 bases between. As DNA, the CDR3 is TGTGCCAGCAGCCAGAACACTGAAGCTTTCTTT. Amino acid sequence: CASSQNTEAFF.

This clone was observed a handful of times. The V gene is TRBV12-3 or TRBV12-4, the J gene TRBJ1-1; D call uncertain. The length of the CDR3 is 13 residues. V was cut by 3 bases and J by 0 bases, with 5 bases left in between. The CDR3 DNA is TGTGCCAGCAGTTTTGAGGTGAACACTGAAGCTTTCTTT. It specifies CASSFEVNTEAFF.

The chain combines TRBV20-1 with TRBJ2-7, with D possibly matching TRBD1 (6 bases). The V end lost 3 bases, the J end lost 3 bases, and 15 bases lay between the germline ends. Looked up from germline, CDR1 is DFQATT and CDR2 is SNEGSKA (reference sequence). The CDR3 is made up of 14 amino acids. CDR3 bases: TGCAGTGCTAGTGTCCAGGGGTCGGTCTACGAGCAGTACTTC. Translated, it gives CSASVQGSVYEQYF.

The J gene is TRBJ2-2, the V gene TRBV28, with TRBD2 matching over 7 bases. This CDR3 contains 17 residues. J lost 2 bases, V lost 3 bases, and 9 bases had no gene match. Germline V gene lookup returns CDR1 MDHEN and CDR2 SYDVKM. CDR3 in amino acids: CASSFPRLAENTGELFF. DNA for the CDR3: TGTGCCAGCAGTTTTCCCCGGCTAGCGGAAAACACCGGGGAGCTGTTTTTT.

The chain employs TRBV6-5 and TRBJ2-1; TRBD2 is a possible D gene (5 bases). Trimming pared 6 bases from V and 6 bases from J, leaving 15 bases between. This CDR3 has 14 amino acids. Germline CDR1 is MNHEY and CDR2 is SVGAGI. The CDR3 coding sequence is TGTGCCAGCAGCGAGAGGGCGGCCCTCAATGAGCAGTTCTTC. As protein: CASSERAALNEQFF.

The chain employs TRBV2 and TRBJ2-5; 10 bases are a match to TRBD1. Per the germline V gene, CDR1 is SNHLY and CDR2 is FYNNEI. V lost 3 bases, J lost 6 bases, and 7 bases stayed unmatched. This CDR3 spans 15 amino acids. DNA for the CDR3: TGTGCCAGCAGTGAGGAGACAGGGGGCATAAAGACCCAGTACTTC. Protein: CASSEETGGIKTQYF.

The J gene is TRBJ1-5, the V gene TRBV19, with TRBD1 matching 9 bases. The germline V gene has CDR1 LNHDA and CDR2 SQIVND (reference sequence). The trim removed 8 bases at V and 9 bases at J, leaving 11 bases unmatched. There are 14 residues in the CDR3. The CDR3 DNA sequence: TGTGCCAGTGAGACAGGGGGTGCCGGAGCGCCCCAGCATTTT. It codes for CASETGGAGAPQHF.

The rearrangement uses TRBV15 and TRBJ2-7; TRBD1 is a possible D gene (6 bases). This CDR3 is 13 amino acids long. Trimming stripped 5 bases from V and 4 bases from J, with 12 bases between. Germline CDR1 reads LNHNV; CDR2 reads YYDKDF (reference sequence). The CDR3 loop reads CATSPLRGYEQYF. CDR3 in DNA: TGTGCCACCAGCCCCCTAAGGGGGTACGAGCAGTACTTC.

V is TRBV5-1 and J is TRBJ2-7; D perhaps matches TRBD2 (6 bases). The length of the CDR3 is 15 residues. V lost 4 bases, J lost 3 bases, and 17 bases lay in between. From germline, CDR1 is SGHRS and CDR2 YFSETQ. The CDR3: CASSTAGSQDYEQYF. In nucleotides, the CDR3 is TGCGCCAGCAGCACGGCCGGGAGTCAGGACTACGAGCAGTACTTC.

This rearrangement joins TRBV6-2 or TRBV6-3 to TRBJ2-7; 7 bases map to TRBD1. The CDR3 has 16 residues. Germline V gene sequence: CDR1 MNHEY, CDR2 SVGEGT. V was clipped by 6 bases and J by 1 base; unmatched bases: 12. The CDR3 region has the DNA TGTGCCAGCAGCACCCACGGACAGGTCCTTTCCTACGAGCAGTACTTC. Its protein is CASSTHGQVLSYEQYF.

V and J are TRBV30 and TRBJ2-3; 7 bases fit TRBD1. The V segment lost 1 base and the J segment 2 bases; nucleotides outside the gene matches: 3. This CDR3 is 14 amino acids long. Germline CDR1 is GTSNPN and CDR2 is SVGIG (reference sequence). The CDR3 is CAWSATGPTDTQYF. The CDR3 nucleotides are TGTGCCTGGAGTGCGACAGGGCCCACAGATACGCAGTATTTT.

J is TRBJ1-3 and V is TRBV7-6; D is unclear. This CDR3 contains 16 residues. V dropped 1 base and J dropped 0 bases, with 10 bases sitting between them. Germline assignment: CDR1 SGHVS and CDR2 FNYEAQ. The CDR3 DNA reads TGTGCCAGCAGCTTAGAATCCGCGCTCTCTGGAAACACCATATATTTT. It specifies CASSLESALSGNTIYF.

This chain joins TRBV9 and TRBJ1-6; D is ambiguous. V lost 0 bases and J lost 7, with 8 bases in between. This CDR3 spans 14 amino acids. Germline V lookup: CDR1 SGDLS, CDR2 YYNGEE. The CDR3 loop is CASSVGPQNSPLHF. Written as DNA, the CDR3 is TGTGCCAGCAGCGTAGGGCCACAGAATTCACCCCTCCACTTT.

V is TRBV7-9 and J is TRBJ2-5; 8 bases agree with TRBD1. Germline CDR1 SEHNR, CDR2 FQNEAQ (reference sequence). The CDR3 length is 14 residues. J lost 5 bases, V lost 5 bases, and 7 bases had no gene match. The CDR3 DNA is TGTGCCAGCAGCCGGACAGGGACGAGTGAGACCCAGTACTTC. Encoded protein: CASSRTGTSETQYF.

V is TRBV7-2 and J is TRBJ1-2; a possible D gene is TRBD1 (6 bases). Deletions cut 4 bases from V and 5 bases from J, with 17 bases between. The CDR3 extends over 15 amino acids. Germline assignment: CDR1 SGHTA and CDR2 FQGNSA. DNA of the CDR3: TGTGCCAGCAGCTCCAGGACAGAACTCGATTATGGCTACACCTTC. It specifies CASSSRTELDYGYTF.

Only a few counts were recorded for this clone. The chain is built from TRBV7-9 and TRBJ2-7; a possible D gene is TRBD2 (6 bases). The CDR3 runs to 11 residues. Per the germline V gene, CDR1 is SEHNR and CDR2 is FQNEAQ (reference sequence). Trimming pared 10 bases from V and 3 bases from J, leaving 10 bases between. In nucleotides, the CDR3 is TGTGCCACGGACGGGGGCTACGAGCAGTACTTC. It specifies CATDGGYEQYF. The full variable domain, its missing parts supplied by reference TRBV7-9 and TRBJ2-7, is DTGVSQNPRHKITKRGQNVTFRCDPISEHNRLYWYRQTLGQGPEFLTYFQNEAQLEKSRLLSDRFSAERPKGSFSTLEIQRTEQGDSAMYLCATDGGYEQYFGPGTRLTVT.

The chain couples TRBV11-3 to TRBJ1-5; D is unresolved. This CDR3 spans 13 amino acids. Trimming cost V 1 base and J 3 bases, with 4 bases left between them. The germline gives CDR1 SGHNT, CDR2 YENEEA. CDR3 nucleotide sequence: TGTGCCAGCAGCTTAGGACTCAATCAGCCCCAGCATTTT. It yields the protein CASSLGLNQPQHF.

The sample holds one count of this clone. The rearrangement links TRBV15 to TRBJ2-2, with D possibly matching TRBD1 (6 bases). Trimming removed 0 bases from V and 10 bases from J, with 15 bases in between. The CDR3 is 15 residues long. From germline, CDR1 is LNHNV and CDR2 YYDKDF (reference sequence). The CDR3 DNA is TGTGCCACCAGCAGAGAAGCAGGGGTTTGGGAGGAGCTGTTTTTT. It translates to CATSREAGVWEELFF.

The rearrangement joins TRBV7-2 to TRBJ1-5; TRBD1 might be the D (5 bases). The ends were cut back, 3 bases at V and 10 bases at J, with 13 bases in the middle. The CDR3 has 13 amino acids. CDR1 and CDR2 (germline): SGHTA, FQGNSA. For the CDR3, the DNA is TGTGCCAGCAGCTTGGGGCAGGGCCTCCCCCAGCATTTT. Protein sequence: CASSLGQGLPQHF. The variable domain in full, with the rest retrieved from reference TRBV7-2 and TRBJ1-5, is GAGVSQSPSNKVTEKGKDVELRCDPISGHTALYWYRQSLGQGLEFLIYFQGNSAPDKSGLPSDRFSAERTGGSVSTLTIQRTQQEDSAVYLCASSLGQGLPQHFGDGTRLSIL.

This clone occurred once. The V and J genes are TRBV4-2 and TRBJ2-1; 7 bases are a match to TRBD2. This CDR3 spans 15 amino acids. J lost 4 bases, V lost 2 bases, and 5 bases had no gene match. Per germline, CDR1 LGHNA and CDR2 YNFKEQ. The CDR3 here is CASSQLAGAYNEQFF. The CDR3 DNA sequence: TGTGCCAGCAGCCAACTCGCGGGAGCTTACAATGAGCAGTTCTTC.

The rearrangement links TRBV11-2 to TRBJ2-7, with TRBD1 matching over 9 bases. V lost 5 bases, J lost 2 bases, and 7 bases stayed unmatched. This CDR3 spans 15 amino acids. Germline assignment: CDR1 SGHAT and CDR2 FQNNGV. CDR3 bases: TGTGCCAGCAGCGCACCCGGGACAGGGCCCTACGAGCAGTACTTC. Residues: CASSAPGTGPYEQYF.

The chain employs TRBV11-1 and TRBJ2-3; D remains ambiguous. Germline V gene lookup returns CDR1 SGHAT and CDR2 FQDESV (reference sequence). Trimming cost V 11 bases and J 2 bases, with 11 bases left between them. The CDR3 runs to 12 residues. This CDR3 is CASRRDTDTQYF. The DNA for the CDR3 is TGTGCCTCTCGGAGAGACACAGATACGCAGTATTTT. Full variable domain (outside the CDR3, taken from reference TRBV11-1 and TRBJ2-3): EAEVAQSPRYKITEKSQAVAFWCDPISGHATLYWYRQILGQGPELLVQFQDESVVDDSQLPKDRFSAERLKGVDSTLKIQPAELGDSAMYLCASRRDTDTQYFGPGTRLTVL.

The V gene is TRBV11-2, the J gene TRBJ2-2; D is unclear. The CDR3 contains 13 residues. Looked up from germline, CDR1 is SGHAT and CDR2 is FQNNGV. V lost 5 bases and J 0 bases, leaving 4 bases between the germline ends. In DNA form, the CDR3 reads TGTGCCAGCAGCCCAACGAACACCGGGGAGCTGTTTTTT. This translates into CASSPTNTGELFF.

The V call is TRBV6-5, the J call TRBJ2-3; 8 bases match TRBD1. Germline V gene lookup returns CDR1 MNHEY and CDR2 SVGAGI. V shed 0 bases and J 3 bases; nucleotides not matched to a gene: 2. The CDR3 runs 15 residues. The CDR3 DNA follows: TGTGCCAGCAGTTACTCTGACAGGGGAACAGATACGCAGTATTTT. It encodes CASSYSDRGTDTQYF.

This chain uses TRBV5-1 with TRBJ2-7; D possibly corresponds to TRBD2 (6 bases). The CDR3 sequence is 13 residues long. CDR1 and CDR2 from the germline V gene are SGHRS and YFSETQ. With 3 bases removed from V and 3 bases from J, the gap between germline ends came to 10 bases. CDR3 sequence reads: CASSWNSGYEQYF. DNA of the CDR3: TGCGCCAGCAGCTGGAATAGCGGCTACGAGCAGTACTTC.